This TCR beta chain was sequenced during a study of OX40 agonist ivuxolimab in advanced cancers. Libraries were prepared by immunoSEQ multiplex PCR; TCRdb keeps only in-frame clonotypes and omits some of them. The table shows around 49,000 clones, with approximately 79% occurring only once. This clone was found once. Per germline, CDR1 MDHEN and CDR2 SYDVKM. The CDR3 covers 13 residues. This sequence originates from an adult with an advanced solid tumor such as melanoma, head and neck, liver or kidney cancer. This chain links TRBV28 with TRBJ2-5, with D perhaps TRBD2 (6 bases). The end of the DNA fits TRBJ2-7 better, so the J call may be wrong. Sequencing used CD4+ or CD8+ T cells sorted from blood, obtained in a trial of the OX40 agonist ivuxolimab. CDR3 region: CASRQTGGYEQYF. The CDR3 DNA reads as TGTGCCAGCAGGCAGACCGGGGGTTACGAGCAGTACTTC.